The 11 T cell receptor beta chains reported below all come from one sample, sequenced in a study of T cell clonality in common variable immunodeficiency. Produced via immunoSEQ multiplex PCR; TCRdb's table is partial and in-frame only. This sample carries about 34,000 clones, none of them present only once. Input material: peripheral blood mononuclear cells. These receptors all come from a person aged 18 to 75 in good health.

This clone was observed at least ten times. Read coverage stops 3 residues before the CDR3 terminus; the germline J gene supplies the remainder. The rearrangement links TRBV6-2 or TRBV6-3 to TRBJ2-7; 10 bases agree with TRBD2. Trimming cost V 0 bases and J 2 bases; bases outside gene matches: 1. The germline CDR1 and CDR2 sequences are MNHEY and SVGEGT. The CDR3 consists of 15 residues. The CDR3 sequence: CASSYSLAGAYEQYF. CDR3 bases read: TGTGCCAGCAGTTACTCGCTAGCGGGAGCCTACGAG.

Notes on this clone: The CDR3 goes on 3 residues after the read ends, and that part is filled in from the germline J gene. The chain combines TRBV18 with TRBJ2-7; the match to TRBD1 covers 9 bases. With 6 bases clipped from V and 1 base from J, the junction kept 7 bases outside the gene matches. This CDR3 has 15 residues. The germline V gene has CDR1 KGHSH and CDR2 LQKENI. Incomplete CDR3 DNA: TGTGCCAGCTCGCAACGACAGGGGGGATCCTACGAG. This codes for CASSQRQGGSYE. The full CDR3 is CASSQRQGGSYEQYF. The variable domain in full, completed from reference TRBV18 and TRBJ2-7, reads NAGVMQNPRHLVRRRGQEARLRCSPMKGHSHVYWYRQLPEEGLKFMVYLQKENIIDESGMPKERFSAEFPKEGPSILRIQQVVRGDSAAYFCASSQRQGGSYEQYFGPGTRLTVT.

This clone has ten or more counts. Read coverage stops 3 residues before the CDR3 terminus; the germline J gene supplies the remainder. This sequence joins TRBV9 and TRBJ2-5, with TRBD1 matching over 9 bases. The V and J ends lost 3 bases and 4 bases, in that order; junction bases with no gene match: 10. Germline V gene sequence: CDR1 SGDLS, CDR2 YYNGEE. The CDR3 runs to 16 residues. The CDR3 sequence is CASSATDRGEGETQYF. The DNA read from the CDR3 is TGTGCCAGCAGCGCAACGGACAGGGGTGAGGGAGAGACC.

This clone came up many times. The CDR3 end falls 3 residues outside the read, so it is completed with the germline J gene. The V call is TRBV30, the J call TRBJ2-7, with 8 positions matching TRBD1. With 3 bases clipped from V and 2 bases from J, the junction kept 3 bases outside the gene matches. CDR3 size: 13 residues. Per the germline V gene, CDR1 is GTSNPN and CDR2 is SVGIG (reference sequence). CDR3 in amino acids: CAWSTGGPYEQYF. The sequenced CDR3 bases are TGTGCCTGGAGCACAGGGGGGCCCTACGAG. The complete variable domain, with remaining parts taken from reference TRBV30 and TRBJ2-7, reads SQTIHQWPATLVQPVGSPLSLECTVEGTSNPNLYWYRQAAGRGLQLLFYSVGIGQISSEVPQNLSASRPQDRQFILSSKKLLLSDSGFYLCAWSTGGPYEQYFGPGTRLTVT.

This clone showed up many times. The read gets to within 3 residues of the CDR3 end, and the germline J gene fills in the rest. This sequence joins TRBV14 and TRBJ1-1, with D possibly being TRBD1 (5 bases). The CDR3 runs 18 residues. Germline CDR1 and CDR2: SGHDN and FVKESK. V was cut by 5 bases and J by 0 bases, with 22 bases left in between. The sequenced CDR3 bases are TGTGCCAGCAGCGCGGGGGTAGGGCGCACATTCATGAACACTGAA. Protein sequence: CASSAGVGRTFMNTE. The full CDR3 protein reads CASSAGVGRTFMNTEAFF.

This clone was seen ten or more times. The read terminates 3 residues before the CDR3 end, so the remaining end is supplied by the germline J gene. The chain links TRBV20-1 to TRBJ1-2; D is possibly TRBD1 (5 bases). This CDR3 contains 15 residues. The germline CDR1 and CDR2 sequences are DFQATT and SNEGSKA (reference sequence). The sequenced CDR3 bases are TGCAGTGCTAGAGACGCGATTAGGGGCAGTCGGGGC. Encoded protein: CSARDAIRGSRG. The CDR3 reads in full as CSARDAIRGSRGYTF.

This clone has at least ten counts. The missing CDR3 end, 3 residues past where the read stops, is filled in from the germline J gene. The V gene is TRBV27, the J gene TRBJ1-2, with TRBD1 matching over 9 bases. CDR3 length equals 15 residues. Germline CDR1 MNHEY, CDR2 SMNVEV (reference sequence). V gave up 2 bases and J gave up 4 bases; unmatched junction bases: 5. CDR3 sequence reads: CASSLGGQGSYGYTF. The sequenced part of the CDR3 DNA is TGTGCCAGCAGTTTAGGGGGACAGGGTAGCTATGGC.

This clone was found many times. The CDR3 end lies 3 residues beyond the end of the read and is filled in from the germline J gene. The rearrangement links TRBV12-5 to TRBJ2-2; either TRBD1 or TRBD2 may fit D (5 bases each). The germline gives CDR1 LGHNT, CDR2 FRNRAP. The CDR3 sequence is 17 residues long. V was trimmed by 1 base and J by 2 bases, leaving 14 bases between them. The part of the CDR3 DNA that was read is TGTGCTAGTGGTTTGGAGAAGGGGAGCCTTAACACCGGGGAG. This sequence encodes CASGLEKGSLNTGE. The full CDR3 reads CASGLEKGSLNTGELFF.

In this sample, this clone turned up many times. With the read ending 3 residues before the CDR3 end, the germline J gene is used to fill in that end. The rearrangement links TRBV5-4 to TRBJ2-1; D unresolved. V lost 1 base to trimming and J lost 7 bases, with 6 bases between them. Per the germline V gene, CDR1 is SGHNT and CDR2 is YYREEE (reference sequence). CDR3 length: 12 amino acids. The CDR3 region is CASSLTKNEQFF. The DNA read from the CDR3 is TGTGCCAGCAGCTTGACTAAAAATGAG. Looking up the rest from reference TRBV5-4 and TRBJ2-1 gives the full variable domain: ETGVTQSPTHLIKTRGQQVTLRCSSQSGHNTVSWYQQALGQGPQFIFQYYREEENGRGNFPPRFSGLQFPNYSSELNVNALELDDSALYLCASSLTKNEQFFGPGTRLTVL.

This clone was recorded at least ten times. A read error may produce the germline difference seen at one junction end. The read halts 3 residues ahead of the CDR3 end, with the missing end drawn from the germline J gene. The chain is built from TRBV4-2 and TRBJ2-3; 12 bases match TRBD2. Germline lookup yields CDR1 LGHNA and CDR2 YNFKEQ. The CDR3 is 18 residues long. CDR3 residues: CASSQDWASGGAMDTQYF. Partial CDR3 DNA: TGCGCCAGCAGCCAAGATTGGGCTAGCGGGGGGGCAATGGATACG.

This clone was seen many times. The DNA ends 3 residues before the CDR3 does, and the rest of the CDR3 is filled in from the germline J gene. V gene TRBV2 combines with J gene TRBJ2-5, with TRBD1 matching 7 bases. The germline gives CDR1 SNHLY, CDR2 FYNNEI. After removal of 4 bases from V and 4 bases from J, the junction contained 3 bases not matched to a gene. The CDR3 consists of 13 residues. The CDR3 DNA, read in part, is TGTGCCAGCAGTGGGACAGGTGTAGAGACC. Residues: CASSGTGVET. The CDR3, in full, reads CASSGTGVETQYF.